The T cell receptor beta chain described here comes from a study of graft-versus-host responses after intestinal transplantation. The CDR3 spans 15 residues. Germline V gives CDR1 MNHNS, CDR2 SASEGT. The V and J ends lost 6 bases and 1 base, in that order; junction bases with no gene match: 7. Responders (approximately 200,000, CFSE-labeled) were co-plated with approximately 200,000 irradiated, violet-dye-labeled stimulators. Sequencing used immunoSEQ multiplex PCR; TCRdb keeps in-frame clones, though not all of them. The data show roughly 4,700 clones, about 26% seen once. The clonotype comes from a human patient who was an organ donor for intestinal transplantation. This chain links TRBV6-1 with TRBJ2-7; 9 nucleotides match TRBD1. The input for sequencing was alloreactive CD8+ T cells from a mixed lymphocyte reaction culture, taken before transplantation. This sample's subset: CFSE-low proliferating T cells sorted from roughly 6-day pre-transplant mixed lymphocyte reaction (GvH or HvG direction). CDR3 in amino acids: CASSRDREGSYEQYV. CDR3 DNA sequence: TGTGCCAGCAGCCGGGACAGGGAGGGGTCCTACGAGCAGTACGTC.